The clone carrying this TCR beta chain was detected ten times or more. The antigen is unknown. The CDR3 has 15 residues. V gave up 0 bases and J gave up 6 bases, with 11 bases separating them. Germline CDR1 is MNHEY and CDR2 is SVGEGT. The sample originates from a study of CD8 T cells in ankylosing spondylitis. The study, taken as a whole, reports: Ankylosing spondylitis blood appeared to be characterized by a TCR beta motif of 8 or 9 highly homologous variants. Clones linked to disease were reported to show significant enrichment in matched ankylosing spondylitis synovial fluid.

Each TCR beta library was made by quantitative 5'-RACE that incorporated molecular barcodes. One entry per CDR3 protein results from TCRdb running MiXCR on the 5' RACE reads. The repertoire holds 250,000 or so distinct CDR3 sequences, with under 20% as singletons. Sequencing was done on a sample of blood, either unsorted or a sorted T cell fraction (not recorded which). The V call is TRBV6-2 or TRBV6-3, the J call TRBJ2-2; D tentatively fits TRBD1 or TRBD2 (6 bases each). The TCR sequence derives from a male donor with ankylosing spondylitis or in good health (not recorded which). The CDR3 sequence: CASSYSGGAAGELFF. The CDR3 coding sequence is TGTGCCAGCAGTTACTCCGGGGGCGCAGCCGGGGAGCTGTTTTTT.